The next 4 T cell receptor beta chains were all read from a single sample in a study of T cell changes during pregnancy in multiple sclerosis. Measured with immunoSEQ multiplex PCR; TCRdb has only the in-frame clones, and not every one. The profile shows about 52,000 clones, approximately 92% of them singletons. The sequences come from CD4+ T cells from peripheral blood mononuclear cells, collected in the third trimester of pregnancy. These receptors were collected from a female donor with multiple sclerosis, enrolled in a pregnancy study.

The rearrangement uses TRBV19 and TRBJ2-1; 7 nucleotides agree with TRBD2. The J segment lost 5 bases and the V segment lost 2 bases, leaving 3 bases of the junction unmatched. The CDR3 sequence is 14 residues long. CDR1 and CDR2 from the germline V gene are LNHDA and SQIVND (reference sequence). The CDR3: CASSIQRGNNEQFF. The CDR3 region has the DNA TGTGCCAGTAGTATACAGCGGGGAAACAATGAGCAGTTCTTC. Filled out from reference TRBV19 and TRBJ2-1, the complete variable domain reads DGGITQSPKYLFRKEGQNVTLSCEQNLNHDAMYWYRQDPGQGLRLIYYSQIVNDFQKGDIAEGYSVSREKKESFPLTVTSAQKNPTAFYLCASSIQRGNNEQFFGPGTRLTVL.

For the CDR3, the DNA is TGTGCCAGCAGCTCAGGACCGGGACAGGCGAACACCGGGGAGCTGTTTTTT. It specifies CASSSGPGQANTGELFF. The genes are TRBV7-9 and TRBJ2-2; 8 bases agree with TRBD1. The CDR3 length is 17 residues. V gave up 4 bases and J gave up 0 bases; unmatched junction bases: 7. Germline V gene data show CDR1 as SEHNR and CDR2 as FQNEAQ (reference sequence).

The gene calls are TRBV11-3 and TRBJ2-3; D remains ambiguous. CDR1 SGHNT and CDR2 YENEEA come from the germline V gene. V was trimmed by 1 base and J by 8 bases, leaving 10 bases between them. The CDR3 has 13 residues. In nucleotides, the CDR3 is TGTGCCAGCAGCTTAGTCCGACTGGGTACGCAGTATTTT. Protein product: CASSLVRLGTQYF.

This rearrangement joins TRBV27 to TRBJ2-4; TRBD2 matches 13 bases. CDR3 size: 15 residues. J was trimmed by 4 bases and V by 6 bases; bases with no gene match: 3. From germline, CDR1 is MNHEY and CDR2 SMNVEV (reference sequence). The CDR3 region has the DNA TGTGCCAGCAGCCAGGGACTAGCGGGAAAAAACATTCAGTACTTC. Encoded protein: CASSQGLAGKNIQYF.